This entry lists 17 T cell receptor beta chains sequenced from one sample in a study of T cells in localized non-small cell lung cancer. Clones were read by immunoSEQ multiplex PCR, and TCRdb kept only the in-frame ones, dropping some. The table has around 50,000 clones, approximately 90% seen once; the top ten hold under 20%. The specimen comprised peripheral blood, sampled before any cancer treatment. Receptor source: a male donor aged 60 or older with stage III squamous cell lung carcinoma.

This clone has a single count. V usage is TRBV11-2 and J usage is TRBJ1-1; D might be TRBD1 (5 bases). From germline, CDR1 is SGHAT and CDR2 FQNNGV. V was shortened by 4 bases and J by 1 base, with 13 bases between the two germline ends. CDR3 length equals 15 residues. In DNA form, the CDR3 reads TGTGCCAGCAGCTATAGCCTCGACAGGAACACTGAAGCTTTCTTT. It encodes CASSYSLDRNTEAFF.

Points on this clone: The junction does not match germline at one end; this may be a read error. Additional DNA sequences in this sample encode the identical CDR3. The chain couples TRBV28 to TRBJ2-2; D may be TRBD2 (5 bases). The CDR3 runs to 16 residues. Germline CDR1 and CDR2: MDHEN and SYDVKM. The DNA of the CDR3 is TGTGCCAGCGGACTCGTCGCCAGCCCGAACACCGGGGAACTGTTTTTT. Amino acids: CASGLVASPNTGELFF.

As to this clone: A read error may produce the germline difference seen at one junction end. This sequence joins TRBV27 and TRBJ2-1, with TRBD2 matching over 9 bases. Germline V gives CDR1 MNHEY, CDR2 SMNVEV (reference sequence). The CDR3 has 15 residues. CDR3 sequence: CASSLGLATINVQFF. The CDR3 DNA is TGTGCCAGCAGTTTAGGACTAGCGACAATTAATGTGCAGTTCTTC.

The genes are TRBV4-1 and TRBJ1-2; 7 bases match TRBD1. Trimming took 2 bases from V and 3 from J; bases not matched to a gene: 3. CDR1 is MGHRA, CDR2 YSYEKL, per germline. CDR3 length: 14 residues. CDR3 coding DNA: TGCGCCAGCAGCCAATCCGGGACAGACTATGGCTACACCTTC. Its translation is CASSQSGTDYGYTF.

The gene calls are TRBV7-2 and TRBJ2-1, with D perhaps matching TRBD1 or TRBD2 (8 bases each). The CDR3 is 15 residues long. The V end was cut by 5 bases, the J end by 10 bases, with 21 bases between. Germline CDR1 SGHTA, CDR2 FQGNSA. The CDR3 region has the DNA TGTGCCAGCAGCCCTCCCGGGACAGGCGGGGGGGAGCAGTTCTTC. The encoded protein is CASSPPGTGGGEQFF.

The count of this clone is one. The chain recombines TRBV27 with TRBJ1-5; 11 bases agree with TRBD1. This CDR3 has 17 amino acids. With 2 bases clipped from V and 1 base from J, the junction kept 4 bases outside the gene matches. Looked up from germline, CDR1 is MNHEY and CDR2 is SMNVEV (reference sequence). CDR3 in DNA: TGTGCCAGCAGTTTACAGGGACAGGGGGGAAGCAATCAGCCCCAGCATTTT. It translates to CASSLQGQGGSNQPQHF.

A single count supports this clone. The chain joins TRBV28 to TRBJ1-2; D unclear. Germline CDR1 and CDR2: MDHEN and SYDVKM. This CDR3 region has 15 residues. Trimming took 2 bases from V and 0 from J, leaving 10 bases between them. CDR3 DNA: TGTGCCAGCAGTTTAGGCAGGCAAACTAACTATGGCTACACCTTC. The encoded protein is CASSLGRQTNYGYTF.

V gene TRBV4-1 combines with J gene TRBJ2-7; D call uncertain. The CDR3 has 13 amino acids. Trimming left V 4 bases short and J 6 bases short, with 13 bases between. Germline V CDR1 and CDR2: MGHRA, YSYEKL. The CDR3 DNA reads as TGCGCCAGCAGCCCCCGCTCGGAGACCGAGCAGTACTTC. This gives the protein CASSPRSETEQYF.

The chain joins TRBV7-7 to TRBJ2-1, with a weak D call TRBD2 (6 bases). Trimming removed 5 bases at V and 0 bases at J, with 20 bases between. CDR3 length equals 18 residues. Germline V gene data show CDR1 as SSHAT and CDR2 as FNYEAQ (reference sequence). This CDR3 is CASSQGYPGLSSYNEQFF. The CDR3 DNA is TGTGCCAGCAGCCAAGGCTACCCGGGACTGTCCTCCTACAATGAGCAGTTCTTC.

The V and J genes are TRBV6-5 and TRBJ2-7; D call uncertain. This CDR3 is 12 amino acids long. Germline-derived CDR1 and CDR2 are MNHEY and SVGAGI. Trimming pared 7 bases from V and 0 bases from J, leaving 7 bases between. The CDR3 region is CASKTSSYEQYF. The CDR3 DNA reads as TGTGCCAGCAAGACCTCCTCCTACGAGCAGTACTTC.

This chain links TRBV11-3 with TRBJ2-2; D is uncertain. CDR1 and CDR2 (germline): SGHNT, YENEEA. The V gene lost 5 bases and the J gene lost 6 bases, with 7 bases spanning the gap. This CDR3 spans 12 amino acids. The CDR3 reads CASSQLSGELFF. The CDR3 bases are TGTGCCAGCAGCCAGCTGTCCGGGGAGCTGTTTTTT.

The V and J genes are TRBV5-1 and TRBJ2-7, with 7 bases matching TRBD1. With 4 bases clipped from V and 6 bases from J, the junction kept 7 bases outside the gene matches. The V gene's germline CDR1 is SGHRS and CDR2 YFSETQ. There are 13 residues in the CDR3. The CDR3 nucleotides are TGCGCCAGCAGCGCGCAAGCAGGGGGCGAGCAGTACTTC. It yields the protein CASSAQAGGEQYF.

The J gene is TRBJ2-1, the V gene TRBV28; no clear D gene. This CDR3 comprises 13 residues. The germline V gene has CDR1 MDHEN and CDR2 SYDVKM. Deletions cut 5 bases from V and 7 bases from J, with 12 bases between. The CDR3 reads CASSGPRFNEQFF. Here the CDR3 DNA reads TGTGCCAGCAGTGGTCCCAGATTTAATGAGCAGTTCTTC.

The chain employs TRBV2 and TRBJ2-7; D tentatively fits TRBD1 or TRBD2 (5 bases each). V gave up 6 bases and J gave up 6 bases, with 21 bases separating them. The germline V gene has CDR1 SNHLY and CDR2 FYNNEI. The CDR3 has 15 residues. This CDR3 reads CASRPTGQPASEQYF. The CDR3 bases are TGTGCCAGCAGGCCCACGGGGCAGCCAGCTTCCGAGCAGTACTTC. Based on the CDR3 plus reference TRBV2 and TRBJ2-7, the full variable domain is EPEVTQTPSHQVTQMGQEVILRCVPISNHLYFYWYRQILGQKVEFLVSFYNNEISEKSEIFDDQFSVERPDGSNFTLKIRSTKLEDSAMYFCASRPTGQPASEQYFGPGTRLTVT.

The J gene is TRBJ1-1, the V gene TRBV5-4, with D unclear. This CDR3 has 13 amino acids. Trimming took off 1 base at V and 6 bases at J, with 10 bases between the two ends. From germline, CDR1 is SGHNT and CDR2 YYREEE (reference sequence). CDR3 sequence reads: CASSLNWSPEAFF. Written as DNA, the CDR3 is TGTGCCAGCAGCTTGAACTGGAGCCCTGAAGCTTTCTTT.

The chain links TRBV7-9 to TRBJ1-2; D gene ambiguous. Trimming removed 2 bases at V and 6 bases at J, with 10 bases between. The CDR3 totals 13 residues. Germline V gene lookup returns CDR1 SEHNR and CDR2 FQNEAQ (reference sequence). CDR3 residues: CASSLYGMDGYTF. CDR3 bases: TGTGCCAGCAGCTTATATGGAATGGATGGCTACACCTTC.

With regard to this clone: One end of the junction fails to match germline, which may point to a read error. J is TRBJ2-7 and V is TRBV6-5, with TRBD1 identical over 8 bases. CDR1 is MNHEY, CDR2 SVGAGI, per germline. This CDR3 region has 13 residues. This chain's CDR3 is CASSYSDRERLNF. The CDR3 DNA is TGTGCCAGCAGTTACTCGGACAGGGAACGTCTGAACTTC.